The 25 T cell receptor beta chains below were found in one sample sequenced in a study of long-term antiretroviral therapy in people with HIV. Survey-level immunoSEQ v3.0 assays were run. Assay used: immunoSEQ multiplex PCR; TCRdb lists only in-frame clones, some missing. The data contain roughly 17,000 clones, around 84% of them seen just once; the ten biggest clones take up roughly an eighth. Sequenced here: unsorted PBMCs, sampled 0.3 years after starting antiretroviral therapy. Receptors were obtained from a woman aged 50 to 60 with HIV.

This chain connects TRBV5-1 to TRBJ2-2, with D perhaps being TRBD1 or TRBD2 (5 bases each). There are 14 residues in the CDR3. Trimming pared 0 bases from V and 5 bases from J, leaving 8 bases between. CDR1 SGHRS and CDR2 YFSETQ come from the germline V gene. The CDR3 coding sequence is TGCGCCAGCAGCTTGGGGGACGGTACCGGGGAGCTGTTTTTT. Translating gives CASSLGDGTGELFF.

The chain links TRBV5-1 to TRBJ1-2, with D possibly being TRBD1 (6 bases). Germline-derived CDR1 and CDR2 are SGHRS and YFSETQ. The CDR3 is 19 residues long. V was cut by 1 base and J by 3 bases, with 25 bases left in between. The CDR3 bases are TGCGCCAGCAGCTTGTGGGGGCCAGAAGAGAGTTGGCGTGACTATGGCTACACCTTC. Its protein is CASSLWGPEESWRDYGYTF.

The J gene is TRBJ1-1, the V gene TRBV6-1; D not resolved. This CDR3 spans 10 amino acids. The germline gives CDR1 MNHNS, CDR2 SASEGT. Trimming pared 7 bases from V and 9 bases from J, leaving 9 bases between. The CDR3 bases are TGTGCCAGCACGGTATCCCAAGCTTTCTTT. Translation gives CASTVSQAFF.

J is TRBJ1-4 and V is TRBV18, with D tentatively TRBD1 (6 bases). Between the trimmed V and J ends, which lost 4 bases and 7 bases, there was a span of 16 bases. This CDR3 spans 15 amino acids. Germline V CDR1 and CDR2: KGHSH, LQKENI. This CDR3 is CASSRLRDNGEKLFF. In DNA, the CDR3 is TGTGCCAGCTCACGACTCCGGGACAATGGTGAAAAACTGTTTTTT.

The rearrangement uses TRBV7-2 and TRBJ1-6; D is unresolved. Germline values: CDR1 SGHTA, CDR2 FQGNSA. V shed 5 bases and J shed 6 bases, with 5 bases lying between them. This CDR3 spans 12 amino acids. Here the CDR3 reads CASSLRNSPLHF. The CDR3 DNA sequence: TGTGCCAGCAGCCTTCGTAATTCACCCCTCCACTTT.

The V call is TRBV9, the J call TRBJ2-2, with D unclear. V dropped 2 bases and J dropped 4 bases, with 12 bases sitting between them. Germline V lookup: CDR1 SGDLS, CDR2 YYNGEE. This CDR3 is built from 15 residues. The CDR3 sequence is CASSVVRAGTGELFF. The CDR3 DNA reads as TGTGCCAGCAGCGTGGTTCGCGCCGGCACCGGGGAGCTGTTTTTT.

The rearrangement joins TRBV20-1 to TRBJ2-3; D gene ambiguous. V was shortened by 7 bases and J by 5 bases, with 10 bases between the two germline ends. From germline, CDR1 is DFQATT and CDR2 SNEGSKA (reference sequence). This CDR3 comprises 11 residues. The CDR3 loop reads CSGRRLDTQYF. The CDR3 DNA sequence: TGCAGTGGCAGAAGACTAGATACGCAGTATTTT.

This chain uses TRBV27 with TRBJ1-3; 10 bases are shared with TRBD1. Germline V gives CDR1 MNHEY, CDR2 SMNVEV (reference sequence). V dropped 6 bases and J dropped 8; count of bases not matched to a gene: 10. This CDR3 is 15 amino acids long. The CDR3 DNA is TGTGCCAGCAGCCCCCGGGACAGGGGTGTGGACACCATATATTTT. It is translated as CASSPRDRGVDTIYF.

The V gene is TRBV5-1, the J gene TRBJ2-3, with D perhaps matching TRBD1 or TRBD2 (5 bases each). The V end lost 1 base, the J end lost 1 base, and 10 bases lay between the germline ends. The germline V gene encodes CDR1 SGHRS and CDR2 YFSETQ. The CDR3 sequence is 15 residues long. In DNA form, the CDR3 reads TGCGCCAGCAGCTTGTCTCGGGGCGGCACAGATACGCAGTATTTT. This translates into CASSLSRGGTDTQYF.

The rearrangement links TRBV7-9 to TRBJ2-7, with 8 bases identical to TRBD2. The V gene's germline CDR1 is SEHNR and CDR2 FQNEAQ (reference sequence). With V trimmed by 0 bases and J by 3 bases, 4 bases remained unmatched. The CDR3 has 15 amino acids. CDR3 sequence (DNA): TGTGCCAGCAGCTTAGCGGTTAGCGGGGTCTACGAGCAGTACTTC. Translated, it gives CASSLAVSGVYEQYF.

The chain uses TRBV6-1 and TRBJ2-7; D gene unclear. CDR1 and CDR2 (germline): MNHNS, SASEGT. V was clipped by 6 bases and J by 0 bases, with 15 bases between them. CDR3 size: 15 residues. CDR3 coding DNA: TGTGCCAGCAGGCAAGGGCAGAAAAGCTCCTACGAGCAGTACTTC. Protein: CASRQGQKSSYEQYF.

The chain is built from TRBV2 and TRBJ2-7; tentatively, D is TRBD1 (6 bases). Deletions cut 8 bases from V and 4 bases from J, with 15 bases between. This CDR3 has 13 amino acids. Germline lookup yields CDR1 SNHLY and CDR2 FYNNEI. The CDR3 DNA reads as TGTGCCAGCGGGTCCGGACAGACTTACGAGCAGTACTTC. Encoded protein: CASGSGQTYEQYF. The full variable domain, in which reference TRBV2 and TRBJ2-7 provide the parts outside the CDR3, is EPEVTQTPSHQVTQMGQEVILRCVPISNHLYFYWYRQILGQKVEFLVSFYNNEISEKSEIFDDQFSVERPDGSNFTLKIRSTKLEDSAMYFCASGSGQTYEQYFGPGTRLTVT.

This clone came up once. J is TRBJ2-7 and V is TRBV21-1; the table's D call, TRBD1, was not checked against the DNA. TRBV21-1 is a recognized pseudogene. This CDR3 has 13 amino acids. CDR3 DNA sequence: TGTGCCAGCCTGGACAATACAGGGGACGAGCAGTACGTC. Amino acid sequence: CASLDNTGDEQYV.

The sample holds one count of this clone. V is TRBV19 and J is TRBJ1-1; 8 bases align to TRBD1. V was pared by 6 bases and J by 1 base, with 7 bases of the junction left unmatched. CDR3 size: 15 residues. Germline V gene lookup returns CDR1 LNHDA and CDR2 SQIVND (reference sequence). CDR3 DNA sequence: TGTGCCAGTAGAGCCCAGGGGGCCAAGAACACTGAAGCTTTCTTT. Its protein product is CASRAQGAKNTEAFF.

This clone occurred once. This chain uses TRBV5-8 with TRBJ1-1; 9 bases match TRBD1. The CDR3 has 15 amino acids. After removal of 3 bases from V and 5 bases from J, the junction contained 8 bases not matched to a gene. Germline lookup yields CDR1 SGHTS and CDR2 YDEGEE. The CDR3 reads CASSSSYRGHTEAFF. The CDR3 bases are TGTGCCAGCAGCTCATCTTACAGGGGGCATACTGAAGCTTTCTTT.

The chain couples TRBV28 to TRBJ2-3, with D perhaps matching TRBD1 (6 bases). Per the germline V gene, CDR1 is MDHEN and CDR2 is SYDVKM. The CDR3 covers 14 residues. With 2 bases removed from V and 2 bases from J, the gap between germline ends came to 8 bases. CDR3 bases: TGTGCCAGCAGTTTAGGACAGATCACAGATACGCAGTATTTT. The encoded protein is CASSLGQITDTQYF.

This chain joins TRBV13 and TRBJ2-1; 13 bases are shared with TRBD2. The V gene's germline CDR1 is PRHDT and CDR2 FYEKMQ (reference sequence). The CDR3 loop spans 20 amino acids. Trimming cost V 4 bases and J 0 bases; bases outside gene matches: 12. The DNA of the CDR3 is TGTGCCAGCAGCTCTCGGGGCCGACTAGCGGGGGGTTACTCCTACAATGAGCAGTTCTTC. Translated: CASSSRGRLAGGYSYNEQFF.

The rearrangement joins TRBV6-6 to TRBJ1-1; TRBD1 agrees at 10 bases. Germline CDR1 and CDR2: MNHNY and SVGAGI (reference sequence). Trimming took 5 bases from V and 7 from J; bases not matched to a gene: 4. The CDR3 contains 13 residues. The CDR3 sequence: CASSNRDRGEAFF. In DNA, the CDR3 is TGTGCCAGCAGTAACCGGGACAGGGGTGAAGCTTTCTTT.

The V and J genes are TRBV4-1 and TRBJ2-1, with D tentatively TRBD1 or TRBD2 (5 bases each). V gave up 2 bases and J gave up 7 bases, with 18 bases separating them. The germline CDR1 and CDR2 sequences are MGHRA and YSYEKL. The CDR3 contains 16 residues. In nucleotides, the CDR3 is TGCGCCAGCAGCCAAACCACCGGGACCGCTCTTAATGAGCAGTTCTTC. Its protein is CASSQTTGTALNEQFF.

This chain uses TRBV10-3 with TRBJ1-4, with D perhaps TRBD1 (5 bases). Germline assignment: CDR1 ENHRY and CDR2 SYGVKD. Trimming removed 6 bases from V and 4 bases from J, with 12 bases in between. The CDR3 has 14 amino acids. In DNA, the CDR3 is TGTGCCATCAGACCGGGACCTATTAATGAAAAACTGTTTTTT. Its translation is CAIRPGPINEKLFF.

This clone was seen once. The chain is built from TRBV15 and TRBJ1-2; no clear D. CDR1 is LNHNV, CDR2 YYDKDF, per germline (reference sequence). Trimming pared 0 bases from V and 1 base from J, leaving 9 bases between. This CDR3 region has 15 residues. The CDR3 region has the DNA TGTGCCACCAGCAGAGACAGGCAGGTTAACTATGGCTACACCTTC. Encoded protein: CATSRDRQVNYGYTF.

A few counts support this clone. V usage is TRBV6-5 and J usage is TRBJ1-2, with 8 bases identical to TRBD1. V lost 2 bases to trimming and J lost 6 bases; unmatched junction nucleotides: 2. Germline CDR1 reads MNHEY; CDR2 reads SVGAGI. The CDR3 extends over 13 amino acids. CDR3 coding DNA: TGTGCCAGCAGTTACCAGGGGGCGAATGGCTACACCTTC. It yields the protein CASSYQGANGYTF.

The rearrangement links TRBV15 to TRBJ1-4; TRBD1 matches at 8 bases. Germline trimming cut 3 bases from V and 4 bases from J; bases unmatched to any gene: 7. The CDR3 loop spans 16 amino acids. Germline V gives CDR1 LNHNV, CDR2 YYDKDF (reference sequence). This CDR3 reads CATSRGTGGDNEKLFF. CDR3 coding DNA: TGTGCCACCAGCAGGGGAACAGGGGGGGATAATGAAAAACTGTTTTTT.

The chain uses TRBV29-1 and TRBJ2-6, with 8 bases identical to TRBD1. Per germline, CDR1 SQVTM and CDR2 ANQGSEA. Germline trimming cut 4 bases from V and 2 bases from J; bases unmatched to any gene: 4. CDR3 length equals 15 residues. The CDR3 DNA sequence: TGCAGCGTTGGGACAGGGAGGACTGGGGCCAACGTCCTGACTTTC. This gives the protein CSVGTGRTGANVLTF.

This clone was seen more than once but under ten times. This chain links TRBV19 with TRBJ2-7; D is uncertain. The CDR3 contains 13 residues. V lost 5 bases, J lost 2 bases, and 10 bases lay in between. Germline V gene lookup returns CDR1 LNHDA and CDR2 SQIVND (reference sequence). The CDR3 DNA sequence: TGTGCCAGTAGTGTGGCGGTGACCTACGAGCAGTACTTC. Encoded protein: CASSVAVTYEQYF.